This T cell receptor beta chain was retrieved from a study of cytomegalovirus exposure and HLA in healthy donors. General study findings and limits: Diagnosis of cytomegalovirus status made by the classifier reportedly showed high specificity and sensitivity. A link between a missense DCLRE1C variant and TCR beta V- and J-gene trimming emerged from a later analysis.

Amplification used 60 Vbeta primers and 13 Jbeta primers. The table came from immunoSEQ multiplex PCR; TCRdb's copy has only in-frame clones and leaves some out. The sample includes 150,000 to 200,000 clones, approximately 84% of them seen just once. V was trimmed by 3 bases and J by 1 base, leaving 8 bases between them. The germline V gene encodes CDR1 SNHLY and CDR2 FYNNEI. The CDR3 totals 14 residues. Worth noting for this clone: What it recognizes is unknown. Other nucleotide sequences from this sample produce the same CDR3.

Sequenced: PBMCs. The chain employs TRBV2 and TRBJ2-3, with D perhaps TRBD1 (5 bases). This TCR was recovered from a woman in her 40s in good health and CMV-seropositive. This CDR3 is CASSDQGGTDTQYF. The CDR3 DNA sequence: TGTGCCAGCAGTGATCAGGGTGGCACAGATACGCAGTATTTT. Full variable domain (remainder filled in from reference TRBV2 and TRBJ2-3): EPEVTQTPSHQVTQMGQEVILRCVPISNHLYFYWYRQILGQKVEFLVSFYNNEISEKSEIFDDQFSVERPDGSNFTLKIRSTKLEDSAMYFCASSDQGGTDTQYFGPGTRLTVL.